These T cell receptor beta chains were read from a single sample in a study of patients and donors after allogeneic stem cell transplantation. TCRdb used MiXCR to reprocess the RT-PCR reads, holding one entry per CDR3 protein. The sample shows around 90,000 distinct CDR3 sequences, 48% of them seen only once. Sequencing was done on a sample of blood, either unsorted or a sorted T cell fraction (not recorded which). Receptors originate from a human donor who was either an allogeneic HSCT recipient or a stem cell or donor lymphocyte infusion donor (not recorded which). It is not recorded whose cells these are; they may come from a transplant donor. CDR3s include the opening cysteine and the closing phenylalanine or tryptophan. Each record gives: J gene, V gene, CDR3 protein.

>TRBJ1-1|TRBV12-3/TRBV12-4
CASSFAGTGNTEAFF
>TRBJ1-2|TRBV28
CASSWGANYGYTF
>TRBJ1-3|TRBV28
CASKASPGNTIYF
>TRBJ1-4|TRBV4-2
CASSSLRGKTNEKLFF
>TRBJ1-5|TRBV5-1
CASSSGDVAQPQHF
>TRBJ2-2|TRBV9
CASSVDTNTGELFF
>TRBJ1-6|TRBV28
CASSFYSPLHF
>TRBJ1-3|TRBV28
CASSLAESSGNTIYF
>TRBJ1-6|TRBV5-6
CASSVTGTVINSPLHF
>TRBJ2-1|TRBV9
CASSASTGDNEQFF
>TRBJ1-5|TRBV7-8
CASSLAEGDNQPQHF
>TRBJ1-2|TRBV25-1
CASSEFPQPYGYTF
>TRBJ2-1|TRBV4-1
CASSQALAGGPVGNEQFF
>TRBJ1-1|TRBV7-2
CASSLSTGIATEAFF
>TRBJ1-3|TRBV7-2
CASSLNGLRNTIYF
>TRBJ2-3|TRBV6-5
CASSNTDTQYF
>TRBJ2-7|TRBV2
CASTLEGEQYF
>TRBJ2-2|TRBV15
CATRGDRGSPGELFF
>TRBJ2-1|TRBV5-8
CASSLRGYNEQFF
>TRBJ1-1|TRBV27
CASSSDRVKNTEAFF
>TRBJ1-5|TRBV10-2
CASSGLPGSNQPQHF
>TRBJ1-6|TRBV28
CASGGSYNSPLHF
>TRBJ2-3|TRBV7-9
CASSSTWGQGADTQYF
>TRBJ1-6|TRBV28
CASTNLVGLASPLHF
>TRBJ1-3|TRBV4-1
CASSRWAGDRGNTIYF
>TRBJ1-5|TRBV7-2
CASSLTAVSQPQHF
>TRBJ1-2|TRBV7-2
CASSFGAGYQYGYTF
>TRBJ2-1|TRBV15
CATSREGTGGINEQFF
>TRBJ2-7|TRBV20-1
CSASHKFGREWEQYF
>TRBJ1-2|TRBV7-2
CASSLPRDRPYGYTF
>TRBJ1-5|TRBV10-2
CASSETGTPRGYGNQPQHF
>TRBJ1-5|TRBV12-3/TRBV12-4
CASSSGQGYNQPQHF
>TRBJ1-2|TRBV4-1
CASSQVLRRSLYGYTF
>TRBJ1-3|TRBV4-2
CASSRERGTAGNTIYF
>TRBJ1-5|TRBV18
CASSPGQGGQPQHF
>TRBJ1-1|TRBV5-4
CASKLGPARYDTEAFF
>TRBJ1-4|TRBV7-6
CASSLLVDEKLFF
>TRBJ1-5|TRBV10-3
CAISERTENQPQHF
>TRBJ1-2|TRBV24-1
CATSDYRGGNYGYTF
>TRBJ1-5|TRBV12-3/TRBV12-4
CASSFSRPLEPQHF
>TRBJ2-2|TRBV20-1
CSARGLAGENRPPGELFF
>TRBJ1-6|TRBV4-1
CASSQEGGLNSPLHF
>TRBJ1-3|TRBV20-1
CSAGEGNTIYF
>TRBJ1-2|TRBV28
CASSLSRDRAGYTF
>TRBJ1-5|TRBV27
CASSRIRGPGGNQPQHF
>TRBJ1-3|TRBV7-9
CASSIPRNTIYF